The clone carrying this T cell receptor (beta chain) was seen only once. Using immunoSEQ multiplex PCR, the repertoire was profiled, and TCRdb retains in-frame clones only, with some absent. The data hold about 140,000 clones, with around nine tenths observed a single time. The data belong to a study of T cell responses to AZD1222 COVID-19 vaccine. The sequence came from an adult in good health. The sample was peripheral blood, taken on day 0 of AZD1222 vaccination.

The CDR3 region is CASSFGGSPYEQYF. CDR3 bases: TGCGCCAGCAGCTTTGGGGGATCCCCCTACGAGCAGTACTTC. V and J are TRBV5-1 and TRBJ2-7; D assignment may be TRBD1 or TRBD2 (5 bases each). The length of the CDR3 is 14 residues. V lost 2 bases to trimming and J lost 2 bases, with 11 bases between them. CDR1 and CDR2 from the germline V gene are SGHRS and YFSETQ.